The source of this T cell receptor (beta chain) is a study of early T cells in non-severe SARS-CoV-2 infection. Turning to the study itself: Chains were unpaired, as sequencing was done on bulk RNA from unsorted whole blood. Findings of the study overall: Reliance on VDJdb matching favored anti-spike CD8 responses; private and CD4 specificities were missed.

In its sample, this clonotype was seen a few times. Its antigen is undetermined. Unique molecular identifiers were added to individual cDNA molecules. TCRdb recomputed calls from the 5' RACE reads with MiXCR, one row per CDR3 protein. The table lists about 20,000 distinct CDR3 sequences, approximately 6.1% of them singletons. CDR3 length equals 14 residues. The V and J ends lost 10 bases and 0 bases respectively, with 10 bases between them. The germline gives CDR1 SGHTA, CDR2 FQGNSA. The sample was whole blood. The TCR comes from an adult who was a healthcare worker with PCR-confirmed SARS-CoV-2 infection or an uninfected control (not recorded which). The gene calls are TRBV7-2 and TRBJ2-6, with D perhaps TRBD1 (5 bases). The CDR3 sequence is CATADSSGANVLTF. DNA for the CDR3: TGTGCCACCGCTGACAGCTCTGGGGCCAACGTCCTGACTTTC.